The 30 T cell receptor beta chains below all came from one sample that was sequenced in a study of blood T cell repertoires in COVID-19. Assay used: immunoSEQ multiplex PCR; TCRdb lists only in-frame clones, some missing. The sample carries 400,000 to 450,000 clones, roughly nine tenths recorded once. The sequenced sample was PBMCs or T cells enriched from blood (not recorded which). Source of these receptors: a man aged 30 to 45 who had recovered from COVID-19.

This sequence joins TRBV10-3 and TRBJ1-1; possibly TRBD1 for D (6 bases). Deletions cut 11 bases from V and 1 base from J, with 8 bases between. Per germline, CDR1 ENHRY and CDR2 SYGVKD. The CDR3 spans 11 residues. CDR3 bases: TGTGCCCACAGGGAGAACACTGAAGCTTTCTTT. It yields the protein CAHRENTEAFF.

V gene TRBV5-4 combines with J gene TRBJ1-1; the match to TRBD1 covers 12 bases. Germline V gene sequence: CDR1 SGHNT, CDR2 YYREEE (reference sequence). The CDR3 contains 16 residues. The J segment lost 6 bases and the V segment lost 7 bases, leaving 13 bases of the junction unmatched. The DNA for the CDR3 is TGTGCCAGCTTCCCCGGGACAGGGGGCGACGTGGCTGAAGCTTTCTTT. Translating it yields CASFPGTGGDVAEAFF.

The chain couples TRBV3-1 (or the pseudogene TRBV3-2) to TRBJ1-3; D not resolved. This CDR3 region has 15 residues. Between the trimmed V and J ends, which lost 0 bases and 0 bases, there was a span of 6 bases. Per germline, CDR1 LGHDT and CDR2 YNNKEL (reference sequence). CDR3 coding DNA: TGTGCCAGCAGCCAAGAGTACAGCTCTGGAAACACCATATATTTT. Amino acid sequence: CASSQEYSSGNTIYF.

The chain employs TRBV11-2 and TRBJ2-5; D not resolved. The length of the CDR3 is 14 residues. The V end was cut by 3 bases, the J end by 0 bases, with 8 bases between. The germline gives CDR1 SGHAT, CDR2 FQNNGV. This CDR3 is CASSLSDHQETQYF. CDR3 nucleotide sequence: TGTGCCAGCAGCTTGAGCGACCACCAAGAGACCCAGTACTTC.

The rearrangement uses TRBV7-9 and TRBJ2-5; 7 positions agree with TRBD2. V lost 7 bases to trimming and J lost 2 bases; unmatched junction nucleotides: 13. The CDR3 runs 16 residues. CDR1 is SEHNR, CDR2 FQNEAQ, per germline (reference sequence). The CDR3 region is CASNKDLWRGQETQYF. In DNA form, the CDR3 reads TGTGCCAGCAACAAGGATCTTTGGCGGGGGCAAGAGACCCAGTACTTC.

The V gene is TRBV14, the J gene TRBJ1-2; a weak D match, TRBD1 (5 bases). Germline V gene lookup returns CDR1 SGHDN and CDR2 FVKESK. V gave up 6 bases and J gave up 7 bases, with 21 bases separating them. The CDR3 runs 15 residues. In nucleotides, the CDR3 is TGTGCCAGCAGTCCTAACCCGGGACTTATACGTGGCTACACCTTC. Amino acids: CASSPNPGLIRGYTF.

The CDR3 loop is CASSLLREGNGRETQYF. The CDR3 DNA is TGTGCCAGCAGCCTTCTACGGGAGGGAAATGGCCGAGAGACCCAGTACTTC. This chain joins TRBV3-1 (or the pseudogene TRBV3-2) and TRBJ2-5; TRBD2 agrees at 8 bases. The germline V gene encodes CDR1 LGHDT and CDR2 YNNKEL (reference sequence). V gave up 4 bases and J gave up 4 bases; unmatched junction bases: 14. The CDR3 totals 17 residues.

As DNA, the CDR3 is TGTGCCAGCTCAGAGAGCGGGAGCGGATACGAGCAGTACTTC. This translates into CASSESGSGYEQYF. The genes are TRBV18 and TRBJ2-7; 8 bases are shared with TRBD2. CDR3 length: 14 amino acids. Germline loops: CDR1 KGHSH, CDR2 LQKENI. J was trimmed by 4 bases and V by 5 bases; bases with no gene match: 7.

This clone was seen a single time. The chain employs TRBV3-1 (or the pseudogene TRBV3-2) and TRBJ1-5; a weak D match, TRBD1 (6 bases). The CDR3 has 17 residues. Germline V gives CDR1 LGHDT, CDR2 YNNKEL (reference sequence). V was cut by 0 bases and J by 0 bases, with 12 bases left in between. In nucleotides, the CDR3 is TGTGCCAGCAGCCAAGATCCCGGGGGGCTTAGCAATCAGCCCCAGCATTTT. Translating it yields CASSQDPGGLSNQPQHF.

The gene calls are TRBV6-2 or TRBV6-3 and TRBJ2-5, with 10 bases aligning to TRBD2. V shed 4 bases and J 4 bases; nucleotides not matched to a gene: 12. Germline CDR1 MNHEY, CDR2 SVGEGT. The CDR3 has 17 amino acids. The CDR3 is CASSLISGRTEAETQYF. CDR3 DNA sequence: TGTGCCAGCAGTTTAATTAGCGGGAGGACCGAGGCAGAGACCCAGTACTTC.

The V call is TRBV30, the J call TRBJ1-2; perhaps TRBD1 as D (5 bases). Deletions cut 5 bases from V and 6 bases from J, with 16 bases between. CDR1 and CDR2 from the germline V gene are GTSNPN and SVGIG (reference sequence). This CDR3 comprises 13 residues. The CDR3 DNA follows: TGTGCCTGGGTCGGGGGTTGGGGAGATGGCTACACCTTC. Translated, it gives CAWVGGWGDGYTF.

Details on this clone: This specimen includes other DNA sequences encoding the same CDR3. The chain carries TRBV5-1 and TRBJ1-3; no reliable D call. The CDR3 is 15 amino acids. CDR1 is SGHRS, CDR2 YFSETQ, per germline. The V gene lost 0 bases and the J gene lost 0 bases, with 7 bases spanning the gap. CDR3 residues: CASSLAGDSGNTIYF. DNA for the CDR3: TGCGCCAGCAGCTTGGCTGGAGACTCTGGAAACACCATATATTTT.

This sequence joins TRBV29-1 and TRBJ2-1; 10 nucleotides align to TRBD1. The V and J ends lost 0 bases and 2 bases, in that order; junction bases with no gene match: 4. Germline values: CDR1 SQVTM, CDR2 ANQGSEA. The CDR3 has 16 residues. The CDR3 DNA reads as TGCAGCGTTGAAGATCCGACAGGGGGCCCCTACAATGAGCAGTTCTTC. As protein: CSVEDPTGGPYNEQFF.

CDR3 loop: CASRVLAFSGNTIYF. CDR3 coding DNA: TGTGCCAGCAGGGTATTGGCCTTCTCTGGAAACACCATATATTTT. The V and J genes are TRBV6-5 and TRBJ1-3; D remains ambiguous. Germline V gene lookup returns CDR1 MNHEY and CDR2 SVGAGI. CDR3 length equals 15 residues. V was cut by 6 bases and J by 0 bases, with 12 bases left in between.

The CDR3 DNA sequence: TGTGCCAGCAGCCTAAGACTAGCGGGAGTTTCAGATACGCAGTATTTT. Protein product: CASSLRLAGVSDTQYF. The chain carries TRBV3-1 (or the pseudogene TRBV3-2) and TRBJ2-3; TRBD2 aligns across 12 bases. Germline V gene lookup returns CDR1 LGHDT and CDR2 YNNKEL (reference sequence). CDR3 size: 16 residues. Germline trimming cut 4 bases from V and 4 bases from J; bases unmatched to any gene: 6.

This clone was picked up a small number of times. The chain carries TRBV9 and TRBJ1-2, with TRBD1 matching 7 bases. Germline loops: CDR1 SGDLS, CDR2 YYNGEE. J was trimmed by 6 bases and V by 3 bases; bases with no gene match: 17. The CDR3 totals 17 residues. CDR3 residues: CASSAIHWRQGADGYTF. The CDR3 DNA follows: TGTGCCAGCAGCGCAATCCACTGGCGACAGGGTGCGGATGGCTACACCTTC.

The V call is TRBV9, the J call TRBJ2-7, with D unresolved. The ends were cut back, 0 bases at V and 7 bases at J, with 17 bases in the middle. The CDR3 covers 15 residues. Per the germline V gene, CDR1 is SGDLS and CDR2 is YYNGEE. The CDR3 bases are TGTGCCAGCAGCGTAGGATTCGGAGATCCGGAAGAGCAGTACTTC. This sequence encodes CASSVGFGDPEEQYF.

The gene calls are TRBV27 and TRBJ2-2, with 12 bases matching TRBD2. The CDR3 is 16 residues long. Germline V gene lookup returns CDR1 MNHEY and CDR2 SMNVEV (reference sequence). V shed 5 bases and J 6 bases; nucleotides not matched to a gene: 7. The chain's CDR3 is CASSPTLAGGPGELFF. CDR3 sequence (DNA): TGTGCCAGCAGTCCCACACTAGCGGGAGGACCCGGGGAGCTGTTTTTT.

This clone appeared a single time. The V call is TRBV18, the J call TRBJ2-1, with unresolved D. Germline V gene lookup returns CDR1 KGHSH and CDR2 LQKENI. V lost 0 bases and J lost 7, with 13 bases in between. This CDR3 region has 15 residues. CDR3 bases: TGTGCCAGCTCACCACCGAACCCTACTAATAATGAGCAGTTCTTC. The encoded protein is CASSPPNPTNNEQFF.

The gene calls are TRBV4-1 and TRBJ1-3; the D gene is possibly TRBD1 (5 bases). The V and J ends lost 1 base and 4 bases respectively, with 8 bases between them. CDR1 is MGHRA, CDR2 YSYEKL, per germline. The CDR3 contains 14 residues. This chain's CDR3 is CASSQGTTGNTIYF. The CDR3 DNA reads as TGCGCCAGCAGCCAAGGGACAACCGGAAACACCATATATTTT.

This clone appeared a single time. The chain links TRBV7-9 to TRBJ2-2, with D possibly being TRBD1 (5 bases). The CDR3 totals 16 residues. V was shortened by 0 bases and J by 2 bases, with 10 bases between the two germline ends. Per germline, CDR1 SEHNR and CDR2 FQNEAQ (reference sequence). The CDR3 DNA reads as TGTGCCAGCAGCTTAGCCTTGGACATAAACACCGGGGAGCTGTTTTTT. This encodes CASSLALDINTGELFF.

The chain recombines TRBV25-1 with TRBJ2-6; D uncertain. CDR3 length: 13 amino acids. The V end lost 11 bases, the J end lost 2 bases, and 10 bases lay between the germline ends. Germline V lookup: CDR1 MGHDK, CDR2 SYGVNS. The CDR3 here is CASQFAGANVLTF. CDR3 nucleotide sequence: TGTGCCTCTCAGTTCGCTGGGGCCAACGTCCTGACTTTC.

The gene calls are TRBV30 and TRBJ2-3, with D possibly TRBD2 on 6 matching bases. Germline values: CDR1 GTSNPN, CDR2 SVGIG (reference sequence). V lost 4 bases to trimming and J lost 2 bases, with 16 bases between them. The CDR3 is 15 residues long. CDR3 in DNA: TGTGCCTGGACCCCGGGGGTAGGGGCCACAGATACGCAGTATTTT. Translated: CAWTPGVGATDTQYF.

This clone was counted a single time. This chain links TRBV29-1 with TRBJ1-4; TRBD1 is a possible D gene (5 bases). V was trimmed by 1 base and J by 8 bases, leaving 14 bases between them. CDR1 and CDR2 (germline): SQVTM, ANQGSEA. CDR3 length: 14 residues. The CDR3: CSVEVTGRGEKLFF. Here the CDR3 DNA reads TGCAGCGTTGAAGTAACGGGGAGGGGCGAAAAACTGTTTTTT.

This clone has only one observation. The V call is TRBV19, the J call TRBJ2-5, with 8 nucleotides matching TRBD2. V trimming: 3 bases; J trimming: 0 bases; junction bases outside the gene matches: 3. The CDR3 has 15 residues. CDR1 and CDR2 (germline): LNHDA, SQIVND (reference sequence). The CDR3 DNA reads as TGTGCCAGTAGTATGTTAGCGGGAAACCAAGAGACCCAGTACTTC. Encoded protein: CASSMLAGNQETQYF.

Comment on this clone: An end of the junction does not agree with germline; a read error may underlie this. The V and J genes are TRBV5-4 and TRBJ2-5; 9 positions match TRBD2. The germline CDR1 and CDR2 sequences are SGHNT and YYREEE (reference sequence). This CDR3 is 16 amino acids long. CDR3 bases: TGTGCCAGCAGCCGACAGACTAGCGGCACCCAAGGGACCCAGTACTTC. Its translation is CASSRQTSGTQGTQYF.

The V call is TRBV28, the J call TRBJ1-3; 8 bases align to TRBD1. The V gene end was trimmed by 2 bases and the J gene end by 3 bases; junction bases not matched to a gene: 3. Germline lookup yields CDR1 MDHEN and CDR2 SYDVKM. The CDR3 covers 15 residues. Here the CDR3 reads CASSLRTGHGNTIYF. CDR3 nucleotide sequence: TGTGCCAGCAGTTTAAGGACAGGGCATGGAAACACCATATATTTT.

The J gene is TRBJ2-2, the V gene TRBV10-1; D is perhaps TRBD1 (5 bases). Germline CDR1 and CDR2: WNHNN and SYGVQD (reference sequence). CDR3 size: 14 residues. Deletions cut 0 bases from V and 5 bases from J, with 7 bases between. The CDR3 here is CASSESGVTGELFF. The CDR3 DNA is TGCGCCAGCAGTGAGTCAGGGGTGACCGGGGAGCTGTTTTTT.

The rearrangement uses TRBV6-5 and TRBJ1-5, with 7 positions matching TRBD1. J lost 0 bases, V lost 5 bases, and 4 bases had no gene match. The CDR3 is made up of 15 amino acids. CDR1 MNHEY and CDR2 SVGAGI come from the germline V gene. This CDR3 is CASSPTGTSNQPQHF. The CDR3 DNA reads TGTGCCAGCAGTCCGACAGGGACTAGCAATCAGCCCCAGCATTTT.

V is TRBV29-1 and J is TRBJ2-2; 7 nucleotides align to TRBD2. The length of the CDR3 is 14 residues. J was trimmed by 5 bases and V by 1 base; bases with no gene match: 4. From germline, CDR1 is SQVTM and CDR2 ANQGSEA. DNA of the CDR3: TGCAGCGTTGAAGGGACTAGAAGTACCGGGGAGCTGTTTTTT. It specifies CSVEGTRSTGELFF.